A single sample gave rise to the 24 T cell receptor beta chains below, sequenced in a study of spatial heterogeneity in lung cancer. TCRdb ran MiXCR on the 5' RACE reads and lists one entry per CDR3 protein. In the table there are some 83,000 distinct CDR3 sequences, approximately 8.1% of which are singletons. Described time point: sample taken at primary tumor resection. Material: PBMCs, obtained at surgery. The receptors were sampled from a male donor with early-stage non-small cell lung cancer.

This clonotype was recorded a few times. The CDR3 nucleotides read TGTGCCAGCAGCGTAGAACAGCTGAACACCGGGGAGCTGTTTTTT. It specifies CASSVEQLNTGELFF. The chain has TRBV9 and TRBJ2-2; D unclear. Germline CDR1 is SGDLS and CDR2 is YYNGEE. This CDR3 spans 15 amino acids. Trimming took off 0 bases at V and 1 base at J, with 7 bases between the two ends.

This clonotype was observed many times. This chain links TRBV13 with TRBJ2-1; D is possibly TRBD1 (5 bases). V was trimmed by 2 bases and J by 4 bases, leaving 12 bases between them. The CDR3 spans 15 residues. From germline, CDR1 is PRHDT and CDR2 FYEKMQ (reference sequence). The CDR3 bases are TGTGCCAGCAGCTTAATGCAGGGTCGGTACAATGAGCAGTTCTTC. Protein sequence: CASSLMQGRYNEQFF.

This clonotype was recorded many times. The chain is built from TRBV11-2 and TRBJ2-7; unclear D gene. The CDR3 loop spans 13 amino acids. V lost 4 bases and J 3 bases, leaving 10 bases between the germline ends. Germline V gene lookup returns CDR1 SGHAT and CDR2 FQNNGV. The CDR3 is CASSSLDGYEQYF. The CDR3 region has the DNA TGTGCCAGCAGCTCATTGGACGGCTACGAGCAGTACTTC.

This clonotype was counted a few times. This rearrangement joins TRBV11-2 to TRBJ2-1; no clear D. CDR1 SGHAT and CDR2 FQNNGV come from the germline V gene. CDR3 length: 13 amino acids. V was trimmed by 3 bases and J by 5 bases, leaving 8 bases between them. The chain's CDR3 is CASSFLGHNEQFF. In DNA form, the CDR3 reads TGTGCCAGCAGCTTCTTGGGTCACAATGAGCAGTTCTTC.

In this sample, this clonotype turned up many times. CDR3 amino acids: CASSSSSNQPQHF. The CDR3 bases are TGTGCCAGCAGTTCGTCGAGCAATCAGCCCCAGCATTTT. The V and J genes are TRBV6-5 and TRBJ1-5; no firm D call. Germline values: CDR1 MNHEY, CDR2 SVGAGI. The CDR3 length is 13 residues. Deletions cut 4 bases from V and 1 base from J, with 5 bases between.

V is TRBV7-9 and J is TRBJ2-2; D uncertain. Deletions cut 3 bases from V and 5 bases from J, with 13 bases between. This CDR3 contains 15 residues. Germline CDR1 is SEHNR and CDR2 is FQNEAQ (reference sequence). The CDR3 DNA sequence: TGTGCCAGCAGCTTCCGCGGAACTGGTACCGGGGAGCTGTTTTTT. It is translated as CASSFRGTGTGELFF.

The rearrangement links TRBV20-1 to TRBJ2-1; unclear D gene. The length of the CDR3 is 13 residues. Trimming removed 1 base at V and 6 bases at J, with 10 bases between. The germline CDR1 and CDR2 sequences are DFQATT and SNEGSKA (reference sequence). The CDR3 sequence is CSARGPAVNEQFF. As DNA, the CDR3 is TGCAGTGCTAGAGGTCCGGCAGTCAATGAGCAGTTCTTC.

This clonotype was detected ten times or more. For the CDR3, the DNA is TGCGCCAGCAGCTTGGCGTGGAAGCAGGGAGATACGCAGTATTTT. Its translation: CASSLAWKQGDTQYF. This sequence joins TRBV5-1 and TRBJ2-3, with a possible D match to TRBD1 (5 bases). This CDR3 contains 15 residues. Germline V gene data show CDR1 as SGHRS and CDR2 as YFSETQ. V gave up 0 bases and J gave up 5 bases, with 13 bases separating them.

This clonotype was counted at least ten times. V is TRBV15 and J is TRBJ2-7; maybe TRBD1 (6 bases). The germline V gene has CDR1 LNHNV and CDR2 YYDKDF (reference sequence). The CDR3 contains 14 residues. V was clipped by 0 bases and J by 2 bases, with 8 bases between them. Here the CDR3 DNA reads TGTGCCACCAGCAGAGATTCAGGGGCCTACGAGCAGTACTTC. Encoded protein: CATSRDSGAYEQYF.

This clonotype was observed at least ten times. CDR3: CSVESLLQETQYF. The CDR3 coding sequence is TGCAGCGTTGAAAGCCTCCTCCAAGAGACCCAGTACTTC. The rearrangement links TRBV29-1 to TRBJ2-5; D not resolved. The CDR3 totals 13 residues. Germline lookup yields CDR1 SQVTM and CDR2 ANQGSEA. V lost 2 bases, J lost 1 base, and 8 bases lay in between. The complete variable domain, with remaining parts taken from reference TRBV29-1 and TRBJ2-5, reads SAVISQKPSRDICQRGTSLTIQCQVDSQVTMMFWYRQQPGQSLTLIATANQGSEATYESGFVIDKFPISRPNLTFSTLTVSNMSPEDSSIYLCSVESLLQETQYFGPGTRLLVL.

This clonotype was picked up many times. J is TRBJ1-6 and V is TRBV5-1, with 7 bases fitting TRBD1. The CDR3 totals 16 residues. Germline assignment: CDR1 SGHRS and CDR2 YFSETQ. V was clipped by 4 bases and J by 4 bases; unmatched bases: 8. The CDR3 here is CASSRGTATYNSPLHF. CDR3 DNA sequence: TGCGCCAGCAGCCGCGGGACAGCAACTTATAATTCACCCCTCCACTTT. Using reference TRBV5-1 and TRBJ1-6 for the parts outside the CDR3, the full variable domain is KAGVTQTPRYLIKTRGQQVTLSCSPISGHRSVSWYQQTPGQGLQFLFEYFSETQRNKGNFPGRFSGRQFSNSRSEMNVSTLELGDSALYLCASSRGTATYNSPLHFGNGTRLTVT.

This clonotype has ten or more counts. J is TRBJ2-6 and V is TRBV20-1; D remains unclear. The germline V gene encodes CDR1 DFQATT and CDR2 SNEGSKA (reference sequence). The CDR3 consists of 14 residues. Trimming pared 3 bases from V and 0 bases from J, leaving 6 bases between. CDR3 in DNA: TGCAGTGCTAGTGCTTTCTCTGGGGCCAACGTCCTGACTTTC. Translation: CSASAFSGANVLTF.

The V gene is TRBV2, the J gene TRBJ1-4; D unresolved. The CDR3 has 11 residues. Looked up from germline, CDR1 is SNHLY and CDR2 is FYNNEI. Between the trimmed V and J ends, which lost 2 bases and 6 bases, there was a span of 1 base. The CDR3 coding sequence is TGTGCCAGCAGTGAATATGAAAAACTGTTTTTT. As protein: CASSEYEKLFF.

The chain employs TRBV12-3 or TRBV12-4 and TRBJ2-6, with 10 bases aligning to TRBD1. The CDR3 is 17 residues long. Trimming took 6 bases from V and 5 from J; bases not matched to a gene: 10. The CDR3 sequence is CASRRTGGSLWANVLTF. CDR3 bases: TGTGCCAGCAGACGGACAGGGGGATCCCTCTGGGCCAACGTCCTGACTTTC.

This clonotype was seen more than once but under ten times. CDR3 in amino acids: CASSSAAALVTDTQYF. In DNA form, the CDR3 reads TGTGCCAGCAGTTCCGCCGCCGCTTTAGTAACAGATACGCAGTATTTT. The V gene is TRBV27, the J gene TRBJ2-3; D remains ambiguous. CDR1 MNHEY and CDR2 SMNVEV come from the germline V gene (reference sequence). This CDR3 region has 16 residues. Trimming took off 4 bases at V and 3 bases at J, with 17 bases between the two ends.

This clonotype was observed once. The gene calls are TRBV7-2 and TRBJ2-7; D is undetermined. Germline assignment: CDR1 SGHTA and CDR2 FQGNSA. This CDR3 region has 12 residues. Trimming removed 1 base from V and 9 bases from J, with 10 bases in between. The DNA for the CDR3 is TGTGCCAGCAGCTTAGATTTGGCAGGGCAGTACTTC. Translation: CASSLDLAGQYF.

The chain is built from TRBV7-8 and TRBJ2-7; maybe TRBD2 (6 bases). This CDR3 has 14 amino acids. In germline, CDR1 is SGHVS, CDR2 FQNEAQ. V was shortened by 3 bases and J by 3 bases, with 12 bases between the two germline ends. In DNA form, the CDR3 reads TGTGCCAGCAGCTTGGGGCTAGCGAACTACGAGCAGTACTTC. This codes for CASSLGLANYEQYF.

This clonotype was seen ten or more times. The chain links TRBV15 to TRBJ2-1, with D perhaps being TRBD1 or TRBD2 (6 bases each). The V gene's germline CDR1 is LNHNV and CDR2 YYDKDF (reference sequence). The CDR3 runs to 14 residues. V was pared by 3 bases and J by 5 bases, with 11 bases between. CDR3 in amino acids: CATSRDRLDNEQFF. CDR3 nucleotides: TGTGCCACCAGCAGGGACAGACTAGACAATGAGCAGTTCTTC. The whole variable domain, filled in from reference TRBV15 and TRBJ2-1, reads DAMVIQNPRYQVTQFGKPVTLSCSQTLNHNVMYWYQQKSSQAPKLLFHYYDKDFNNEADTPDNFQSRRPNTSFCFLDIRSPGLGDTAMYLCATSRDRLDNEQFFGPGTRLTVL.

The gene calls are TRBV19 and TRBJ2-3; tentatively, D is TRBD2 (6 bases). The V gene lost 7 bases and the J gene lost 4 bases, with 15 bases spanning the gap. The CDR3 totals 14 residues. CDR1 and CDR2 (germline): LNHDA, SQIVND (reference sequence). In DNA form, the CDR3 reads TGTGCCAGTAAAACCGGGAGACTCGCAGATACGCAGTATTTT. Residues: CASKTGRLADTQYF.

This clonotype was picked up many times. The V and J genes are TRBV9 and TRBJ2-2, with D hard to call. The CDR3 extends over 15 amino acids. Trimming took off 3 bases at V and 0 bases at J, with 9 bases between the two ends. Germline V lookup: CDR1 SGDLS, CDR2 YYNGEE. The CDR3 is CASSEFTSNTGELFF. The CDR3 DNA is TGTGCCAGCAGCGAGTTTACTTCGAACACCGGGGAGCTGTTTTTT. Supplemented by reference TRBV9 and TRBJ2-2, the full variable domain reads DSGVTQTPKHLITATGQRVTLRCSPRSGDLSVYWYQQSLDQGLQFLIQYYNGEERAKGNILERFSAQQFPDLHSELNLSSLELGDSALYFCASSEFTSNTGELFFGEGSRLTVL.

The table lists this clonotype with a few counts. The genes are TRBV20-1 and TRBJ2-7; no definite D call. Trimming took 1 base from V and 2 from J, leaving 15 bases between them. This CDR3 is 15 amino acids long. Germline CDR1 and CDR2: DFQATT and SNEGSKA (reference sequence). The CDR3 bases are TGCAGTGCTAGAGGGCGTCATAGTGGCCCCTACGAGCAGTACTTC. As protein: CSARGRHSGPYEQYF.

This clonotype turned up a few times. The chain uses TRBV20-1 and TRBJ2-3, with D possibly matching TRBD1 (6 bases). The length of the CDR3 is 15 residues. V lost 1 base and J lost 4, with 15 bases in between. In germline, CDR1 is DFQATT, CDR2 SNEGSKA (reference sequence). CDR3 in DNA: TGCAGTGCTAGAGTAGGGACAAGCCGTTCAGATACGCAGTATTTT. As protein: CSARVGTSRSDTQYF.

This clonotype was seen a handful of times. The J gene is TRBJ2-7, the V gene TRBV4-2; 7 positions agree with TRBD2. V dropped 3 bases and J dropped 1; count of bases not matched to a gene: 6. Per the germline V gene, CDR1 is LGHNA and CDR2 is YNFKEQ. CDR3 length: 15 amino acids. This CDR3 is CASSQVAGLSYEQYF. Here the CDR3 DNA reads TGTGCCAGCAGCCAGGTAGCGGGCCTTTCCTACGAGCAGTACTTC.

The chain carries TRBV6-6 and TRBJ2-7; TRBD2 aligns across 10 bases. Germline V lookup: CDR1 MNHNY, CDR2 SVGAGI (reference sequence). Trimming took 10 bases from V and 0 from J; bases not matched to a gene: 6. CDR3 length equals 14 residues. The CDR3 sequence: CATSSSGSSYEQYF. The CDR3 DNA reads as TGTGCCACGAGCTCTAGCGGGAGCTCCTACGAGCAGTACTTC.